Below, 9 T cell receptor beta chains from the same sample are listed, as sequenced in a study of blood T cell repertoires in COVID-19. Assay used: immunoSEQ multiplex PCR; TCRdb lists only in-frame clones, some missing. The profile shows about 190,000 clones, 82% of them singletons. Input material: peripheral blood. These receptors all come from a woman aged 55-70 years with COVID-19, enrolled during active disease.

The chain combines TRBV11-2 with TRBJ1-2; D call uncertain. V dropped 0 bases and J dropped 4 bases, with 6 bases sitting between them. Germline values: CDR1 SGHAT, CDR2 FQNNGV. There are 13 residues in the CDR3. CDR3 protein: CASSLDRRYGYTF. The CDR3 region has the DNA TGTGCCAGCAGCTTAGACAGGCGCTATGGCTACACCTTC.

The chain joins TRBV29-1 to TRBJ2-6; no definite D call. Trimming removed 3 bases from V and 0 bases from J, with 6 bases in between. The CDR3 covers 14 residues. Germline V gives CDR1 SQVTM, CDR2 ANQGSEA. The CDR3 spells CSVEESSGANVLTF. The CDR3 coding sequence is TGCAGCGTTGAGGAGTCCTCTGGGGCCAACGTCCTGACTTTC.

This rearrangement joins TRBV14 to TRBJ2-3; 8 nucleotides align to TRBD2. J lost 4 bases, V lost 2 bases, and 5 bases had no gene match. This CDR3 comprises 15 residues. CDR1 and CDR2 (germline): SGHDN, FVKESK. CDR3 DNA: TGTGCCAGCAGCCAAAGGACGGGAGGGGCAGATACGCAGTATTTT. Translated: CASSQRTGGADTQYF.

The CDR3 sequence: CASSVSPDRGLNSPLHF. The CDR3 bases are TGTGCCAGCAGCGTATCCCCGGACAGGGGCCTTAATTCACCCCTCCACTTT. The chain joins TRBV9 to TRBJ1-6; 9 nucleotides agree with TRBD1. After removal of 1 base from V and 6 bases from J, the junction contained 8 bases not matched to a gene. This CDR3 contains 17 residues. Germline CDR1 reads SGDLS; CDR2 reads YYNGEE.

V usage is TRBV20-1 and J usage is TRBJ2-3; D is perhaps TRBD2 (5 bases). The CDR3 has 15 amino acids. Deletions cut 3 bases from V and 2 bases from J, with 15 bases between. The germline V gene has CDR1 DFQATT and CDR2 SNEGSKA (reference sequence). The CDR3 protein is CSASTPVRDTDTQYF. In DNA form, the CDR3 reads TGCAGTGCTAGTACCCCCGTGAGGGACACAGATACGCAGTATTTT.

This rearrangement joins TRBV6-6 to TRBJ2-7, with TRBD2 matching over 9 bases. In germline, CDR1 is MNHNY, CDR2 SVGAGI (reference sequence). This CDR3 contains 15 residues. Trimming at V came to 5 bases and at J to 6 bases, leaving 11 bases not matched to a gene. Here the CDR3 reads CASSPISGRSGEQYF. The CDR3 nucleotides are TGTGCCAGCAGTCCTATAAGCGGGAGGAGCGGCGAGCAGTACTTC.

The chain has TRBV27 and TRBJ2-2; weak D call: TRBD2 (5 bases). The germline gives CDR1 MNHEY, CDR2 SMNVEV (reference sequence). V was trimmed by 2 bases and J by 4 bases, leaving 14 bases between them. The CDR3 runs to 16 residues. CDR3 sequence (DNA): TGTGCCAGCAGTTTAGTTCACGGGATGAGCACCGGGGAGCTGTTTTTT. Translation gives CASSLVHGMSTGELFF.

The chain has TRBV30 and TRBJ2-4, with 7 positions matching TRBD2. Germline CDR1 and CDR2: GTSNPN and SVGIG (reference sequence). Trimming cost V 0 bases and J 6 bases; bases outside gene matches: 2. CDR3 length: 13 amino acids. The CDR3, as DNA: TGTGCCTGGAGTGTAGGGACTACAAACATTCAGTACTTC. This encodes CAWSVGTTNIQYF. Variable domain in full (rest from reference TRBV30 and TRBJ2-4): SQTIHQWPATLVQPVGSPLSLECTVEGTSNPNLYWYRQAAGRGLQLLFYSVGIGQISSEVPQNLSASRPQDRQFILSSKKLLLSDSGFYLCAWSVGTTNIQYFGAGTRLSVL.

V usage is TRBV7-9 and J usage is TRBJ2-3; TRBD1 matches at 10 bases. Trimming at V came to 1 base and at J to 9 bases, leaving 7 bases not matched to a gene. The CDR3 runs to 15 residues. Germline values: CDR1 SEHNR, CDR2 FQNEAQ (reference sequence). Here the CDR3 reads CASSLGQGAVGTQYF. CDR3 in DNA: TGTGCCAGCAGCTTAGGACAGGGGGCAGTAGGCACGCAGTATTTT.